This record looks at one T cell receptor beta chain sequence and its context. Treatment given: randomized to nivolumab then ipilimumab (arm A) or the reverse (arm B). Sorted cells were live CD3+CD8+, lacking CD19 and CD56, from PBMCs. The sample belongs to a study of sequential checkpoint blockade in melanoma. Sequenced by immunoSEQ multiplex PCR; TCRdb stores in-frame clones only, minus some. The data contain around 2,000 clones, around half of them singletons. Germline values: CDR1 LGHNA, CDR2 YNFKEQ. V was cut by 4 bases and J by 7 bases, with 13 bases left in between. The CDR3 length is 13 residues.

Specimen: CD8+ T cells sorted from blood (inferred from file names), collected from a patient given nivolumab and ipilimumab in sequence. The origin of this receptor is a human patient with melanoma. Some clones in this sample may be carry-over from other donors' samples. The genes are TRBV4-2 and TRBJ1-1, with a weak D call TRBD1 (5 bases). The CDR3 region is CASSRPTQGEAFF. Here the CDR3 DNA reads TGTGCCAGCAGCCGCCCTACGCAGGGTGAAGCTTTCTTT.